This TCR beta chain was found in a study of cytomegalovirus exposure and HLA in healthy donors. Profiling relied on immunoSEQ multiplex PCR, and the TCRdb table lists in-frame clones only, not all of them. The sample consists of about 120,000 clones, roughly 90% of them appearing once. CDR3 size: 11 residues. Germline values: CDR1 MDHEN, CDR2 SYDVKM. Deletions cut 4 bases from V and 5 bases from J, with 3 bases between. Comments on this clone: Its target is unknown.

Study conclusions and caveats: Usually a TCR sequence was rare, but some public TCRs were found in many donors.

This chain links TRBV28 with TRBJ1-5; D gene ambiguous. This clonotype was sampled from a young woman in good health and CMV-seropositive. Sequenced material: PBMCs. The CDR3 nucleotides are TGTGCCAGCAGTTCCGATCAGCCCCAGCATTTT. It is translated as CASSSDQPQHF. Drawing the rest from reference TRBV28 and TRBJ1-5, the complete variable domain is DVKVTQSSRYLVKRTGEKVFLECVQDMDHENMFWYRQDPGLGLRLIYFSYDVKMKEKGDIPEGYSVSREKKERFSLILESASTNQTSMYLCASSSDQPQHFGDGTRLSIL.